The 9 T cell receptor beta chains given below trace back to one sample, sequenced in a study of T cells after posttransplantation cyclophosphamide. Profiling relied on immunoSEQ multiplex PCR, and the TCRdb table lists in-frame clones only, not all of them. Of about 6,900 clones listed, 95% to 98% are singletons. What was sequenced was naive CD8+ T cells sorted from PBMCs. These TCRs come from a woman aged 25-40 years in good health and a related stem cell transplant donor.

This clone was counted a single time. The CDR3, as DNA: TGTGCCAGCAGCGTCACAGGGGCAGCCTACGAGCAGTACTTC. Translation gives CASSVTGAAYEQYF. The chain is built from TRBV9 and TRBJ2-7; 7 bases line up with TRBD1. The germline V gene encodes CDR1 SGDLS and CDR2 YYNGEE. The CDR3 loop spans 14 amino acids. V lost 2 bases and J lost 2; bases outside the gene matches: 4.

The chain carries TRBV10-3 and TRBJ2-2, with D tentatively TRBD1 (6 bases). Germline V gene lookup returns CDR1 ENHRY and CDR2 SYGVKD. The CDR3 totals 13 residues. Trimming removed 6 bases at V and 4 bases at J, with 9 bases between. CDR3 DNA sequence: TGTGCCATCAGACTAGGGGGCACCGGGGAGCTGTTTTTT. It translates to CAIRLGGTGELFF.

The chain's CDR3 is CASSLRREFYEQYF. The CDR3 nucleotides are TGTGCCAGCAGTTTAAGGCGGGAGTTCTACGAGCAGTACTTC. The chain couples TRBV27 to TRBJ2-5; the match to TRBD2 covers 7 bases. Matching the DNA end better, TRBJ2-7 makes the J call doubtful. The germline V gene encodes CDR1 MNHEY and CDR2 SMNVEV (reference sequence). The CDR3 covers 14 residues.

The rearrangement links TRBV4-1 to TRBJ2-1; TRBD2 agrees at 15 bases. Germline V gene data show CDR1 as MGHRA and CDR2 as YSYEKL. The length of the CDR3 is 18 residues. J lost 5 bases, V lost 3 bases, and 8 bases had no gene match. This CDR3 is CASSHHGLAGGENNEQFF. DNA for the CDR3: TGCGCCAGCAGCCACCACGGACTAGCGGGGGGGGAAAACAATGAGCAGTTCTTC.

The chain is built from TRBV28 and TRBJ1-4; 9 positions match TRBD1. The CDR3 has 15 amino acids. Trimming at V came to 5 bases and at J to 7 bases, leaving 8 bases not matched to a gene. CDR1 and CDR2 from the germline V gene are MDHEN and SYDVKM. The CDR3 DNA sequence: TGTGCCAGCAGTATACGGACAGGGGTTGGTGAAAAACTGTTTTTT. Its translation: CASSIRTGVGEKLFF.

V usage is TRBV7-2 and J usage is TRBJ2-7; 12 bases are shared with TRBD2. CDR3 size: 16 residues. Germline loops: CDR1 SGHTA, CDR2 FQGNSA. Trimming at V came to 5 bases and at J to 4 bases, leaving 9 bases not matched to a gene. The CDR3 spells CASSLRTSGATYEQYF. CDR3 in DNA: TGTGCCAGCAGCCTACGGACTAGCGGGGCCACGTACGAGCAGTACTTC.

The rearrangement uses TRBV2 and TRBJ1-2; the D is unclear. Trimming removed 2 bases from V and 6 bases from J, with 7 bases in between. This CDR3 has 12 residues. Germline lookup yields CDR1 SNHLY and CDR2 FYNNEI. The DNA of the CDR3 is TGTGCCAGCAGTGAATCCCGTGATGGCTACACCTTC. Translating gives CASSESRDGYTF.

This chain connects TRBV5-1 to TRBJ1-1; 10 nucleotides align to TRBD1. This CDR3 is 16 amino acids long. With V trimmed by 4 bases and J by 3 bases, 9 bases remained unmatched. Germline-derived CDR1 and CDR2 are SGHRS and YFSETQ. CDR3 nucleotides: TGCGCCAGCAGCAGTGCGACAGGGGGCACGGACACTGAAGCTTTCTTT. Translated, it gives CASSSATGGTDTEAFF.

The rearrangement links TRBV4-3 to TRBJ1-6; no reliable D call. V was cut by 4 bases and J by 0 bases, with 10 bases left in between. The CDR3 contains 16 residues. From germline, CDR1 is LGHNA and CDR2 YSLEER. Here the CDR3 DNA reads TGCGCCAGCAGCCCGGGGTTGAGCTCCTATAATTCACCCCTCCACTTT. Residues: CASSPGLSSYNSPLHF.